A selection of T cell receptor beta chains follows, all from one sample in a study of blood T cell repertoires in COVID-19. Clones were read by immunoSEQ multiplex PCR, and TCRdb kept only the in-frame ones, dropping some. The data contain 150,000 to 200,000 clones, approximately 86% of them singletons. The sample taken for sequencing was peripheral blood. Source of these receptors: a man between 60 and 70 years old with acute or convalescent COVID-19. Both conserved end residues are part of each CDR3. A D gene is named only where the DNA matches it firmly. Some rows mark clone size as missing; the rest say once, few, many or name a class of expanded clone.

abundance	v_gene	j_gene	d_gene	CDR3aa	CDR3nt
once	TRBV9	TRBJ2-1	TRBD2	CASSTSGGSYNEQFF	TGTGCCAGCAGCACTAGCGGGGGAAGCTACAATGAGCAGTTCTTC
.	TRBV5-4	TRBJ2-2	.	CASSRTSRGGARGPGELFF	TGTGCCAGCAGCCGCACATCCCGAGGGGGGGCGCGCGGGCCCGGGGAGCTGTTTTTT
once	TRBV28	TRBJ1-5	.	CASRGGGAYLSNQPQHF	TGTGCCAGCCGCGGGGGCGGGGCGTATTTGTCCAATCAGCCCCAGCATTTT
.	TRBV5-6	TRBJ2-3	.	CASSFAAGMSDTQYF	TGTGCCAGCAGCTTCGCGGCGGGAATGTCAGATACGCAGTATTTT
.	TRBV18	TRBJ2-1	TRBD1	CASSATGLRGNEQFF	TGTGCCAGCTCCGCGACAGGGCTAAGGGGTAATGAGCAGTTCTTC
.	TRBV18	TRBJ2-3	TRBD2	CASSPTAGGVSSTDTQYF	TGTGCCAGCTCACCAACAGCGGGAGGCGTTTCTAGCACAGATACGCAGTATTTT
once	TRBV2	TRBJ2-1	TRBD1	CASRYRDRFYNEQFF	TGTGCCAGCAGGTACCGGGACAGGTTCTACAATGAGCAGTTCTTC
.	TRBV7-8	TRBJ1-6	TRBD1	CASSLPAGGNSPLHF	TGTGCCAGCAGCCTCCCCGCAGGGGGCAATTCACCCCTCCACTTT
.	TRBV5-1	TRBJ2-7	TRBD2	CASSLPSGYEQYF	TGCGCCAGCAGCTTGCCTAGCGGCTACGAGCAGTACTTC
once	TRBV5-6	TRBJ2-2	.	CASSPRWPGELFF	TGTGCCAGCAGCCCCCGATGGCCCGGGGAGCTGTTTTTT
.	TRBV5-1	TRBJ1-1	.	CASSLRGGPNTEAFF	TGCGCCAGCAGCTTACGAGGTGGCCCGAACACTGAAGCTTTCTTT
.	TRBV2	TRBJ2-4	.	CASTPSRGSGNIQYF	TGTGCCAGCACCCCCTCCCGGGGTAGTGGGAACATTCAGTACTTC
.	TRBV18	TRBJ1-2	.	CASSQTGIYYGYTF	TGTGCCAGCTCACAAACAGGGATCTACTATGGCTACACCTTC
.	TRBV6-6	TRBJ1-2	.	CASSYSGRPTLVGYTF	TGTGCCAGCAGTTACTCGGGCAGACCCACTTTGGTTGGCTACACCTTC
.	TRBV4-2	TRBJ2-7	.	CASSARLSYEQYF	TGTGCCAGCAGCGCCCGACTGTCCTACGAGCAGTACTTC
.	TRBV2	TRBJ2-5	.	CASSVVARETQYF	TGTGCCAGCAGTGTGGTTGCTAGGGAGACCCAGTACTTC
.	TRBV7-6	TRBJ2-3	.	CASSLAPQFTDTQYF	TGTGCCAGCAGCTTAGCCCCACAGTTCACAGATACGCAGTATTTT
.	TRBV28	TRBJ2-3	TRBD2	CASSSRLAGGITDTQYF	TGTGCCAGCAGTTCCCGTCTAGCGGGAGGGATAACAGATACGCAGTATTTT
.	TRBV28	TRBJ2-3	TRBD2	CASSTLAGAGDTQYF	TGTGCCAGCAGTACACTAGCGGGAGCCGGAGATACGCAGTATTTT
.	TRBV27	TRBJ1-2	.	CASSLSSGVGRNGYTF	TGTGCCAGCAGTTTATCCTCCGGGGTGGGGAGAAATGGCTACACCTTC
.	TRBV29-1	TRBJ2-7	.	CSAQGVLGGTYEQYF	TGCAGCGCCCAAGGGGTACTCGGCGGGACCTACGAGCAGTACTTC
once	TRBV19	TRBJ1-2	.	CASSAGLTLLRYTF	TGTGCCAGTAGTGCAGGACTAACCCTACTTAGGTACACCTTC
.	TRBV12-3/TRBV12-4	TRBJ1-5	TRBD1	CASSFYRGQPQHF	TGTGCCAGCAGTTTTTACAGGGGCCAGCCCCAGCATTTT
few	TRBV12-2	TRBJ2-7	.	CASRSAGDRDYEQYF	TGTGCAAGTCGCTCGGCGGGGGACAGGGACTACGAGCAGTACTTC
.	TRBV5-4	TRBJ2-5	TRBD2	CASSRSGRETQYF	TGTGCCAGCAGCCGTAGCGGGAGGGAGACCCAGTACTTC
.	TRBV11-3	TRBJ2-7	.	CASKGYRAQYF	TGTGCCAGCAAGGGGTACCGGGCGCAGTACTTC
.	TRBV3-1/TRBV3-2	TRBJ1-5	.	CASSQAGRPQHF	TGTGCCAGCAGCCAAGCTGGCCGGCCCCAGCATTTT
.	TRBV11-2	TRBJ2-7	.	CASSFSGGEQYF	TGTGCCAGCAGCTTTAGCGGCGGCGAGCAGTACTTC
few	TRBV29-1	TRBJ2-2	.	CSVDFSTGELFF	TGCAGCGTTGATTTCAGCACCGGGGAGCTGTTTTTT
few	TRBV5-4	TRBJ2-7	.	CASSRTGYEQYF	TGTGCCAGCAGCCGTACCGGTTACGAGCAGTACTTC
once	TRBV27	TRBJ2-1	TRBD2	CASSRSGRAYLNEQFF	TGTGCCAGCAGTCGGAGCGGGAGGGCCTATCTCAATGAGCAGTTCTTC
few	TRBV18	TRBJ1-6	.	CASSPPGAKNNSPLHF	TGTGCCAGCTCACCACCAGGGGCTAAGAATAATTCACCCCTCCACTTT
few	TRBV5-1	TRBJ2-2	.	CASRQTPGAGELFF	TGCGCCAGCAGGCAGACTCCAGGGGCCGGGGAGCTGTTTTTT
.	TRBV30	TRBJ2-7	TRBD2	CAWQTSGRSEQYF	TGTGCCTGGCAGACTAGCGGTCGTAGCGAGCAGTACTTC
.	TRBV19	TRBJ2-3	TRBD1	CASRSRDRGGDTQYF	TGTGCCAGTAGGTCCCGGGACAGGGGCGGAGATACGCAGTATTTT
.	TRBV7-9	TRBJ2-7	TRBD2	CASSPRLAGVSYEQYF	TGTGCCAGCAGCCCAAGACTAGCGGGGGTCTCCTACGAGCAGTACTTC
.	TRBV2	TRBJ1-6	.	CASSNSGGGNSPLHF	TGTGCCAGCAGTAATTCGGGCGGCGGGAATTCACCCCTCCACTTT
.	TRBV27	TRBJ1-1	.	CASRSNTEAFF	TGTGCCAGCAGATCAAACACTGAAGCTTTCTTT
.	TRBV5-1	TRBJ2-2	TRBD1	CASSLALLDRVDTGELFF	TGCGCCAGCAGCTTGGCCCTCCTGGACAGGGTGGACACCGGGGAGCTGTTTTTT
.	TRBV6-1	TRBJ1-6	.	CASSDRSTIPLALHF	TGTGCCAGCAGTGACAGGTCCACAATCCCACTGGCCCTCCACTTT
.	TRBV28	TRBJ1-1	TRBD1	CASTFRTGGWTEAFF	TGTGCCAGCACCTTCCGGACAGGGGGCTGGACTGAAGCTTTCTTT
once	TRBV6-6	TRBJ2-5	TRBD2	CASSQRGWEETQYF	TGTGCCAGCAGCCAGCGGGGGTGGGAAGAGACCCAGTACTTC
.	TRBV30	TRBJ2-7	.	CAYSARTAGDEQYF	TGTGCCTACTCAGCCCGGACGGCGGGTGACGAGCAGTACTTC
.	TRBV10-3	TRBJ1-1	.	CAISEWGGTEAFF	TGTGCCATCAGTGAGTGGGGGGGCACTGAAGCTTTCTTT
.	TRBV7-2	TRBJ2-7	.	CASSSYRERSYEQYF	TGTGCCAGCAGCTCGTACAGGGAAAGAAGCTACGAGCAGTACTTC
.	TRBV6-1	TRBJ2-2	.	CASSENTGYAGELFF	TGTGCCAGCAGTGAGAATACAGGGTACGCCGGGGAGCTGTTTTTT
.	TRBV7-9	TRBJ2-5	.	CASSLGAVRAETQYF	TGTGCCAGCAGCTTAGGCGCGGTGAGGGCAGAGACCCAGTACTTC
.	TRBV27	TRBJ2-1	TRBD2	CASVGGSGPSSYNEQFF	TGTGCCAGCGTGGGAGGTAGCGGGCCTAGCTCCTACAATGAGCAGTTCTTC
.	TRBV3-1/TRBV3-2	TRBJ2-1	TRBD2	CASSETSGKGEQFF	TGTGCCAGCAGCGAGACTAGCGGGAAGGGTGAGCAGTTCTTC
.	TRBV6-1	TRBJ1-2	.	CASSEMGKNYGYTF	TGTGCCAGCAGTGAAATGGGCAAGAACTATGGCTACACCTTC
.	TRBV5-1	TRBJ2-1	TRBD2	CASSLDVRRYTSGKWYEQFF	TGCGCCAGCAGCTTGGATGTCCGGCGGTATACTAGCGGGAAATGGTATGAGCAGTTCTTC
.	TRBV11-3	TRBJ1-1	TRBD1	CASSRGGKNTEAFF	TGTGCCAGCAGCAGAGGGGGCAAGAACACTGAAGCTTTCTTT